The TCR beta chain described here comes from a study of T cell clones after liver transplantation. Across the whole study: Liver transplant recipients had immunosuppression withdrawal attempted within 2 years.

The method was immunoSEQ multiplex PCR; TCRdb's version includes in-frame clones alone and lacks a portion of them. There are under 20,000 clones in the sample; roughly nine tenths occur only once, and 10% to 15% lies in the top ten. CDR3 size: 14 residues. Trimming pared 3 bases from V and 1 base from J, leaving 7 bases between. Germline CDR1 and CDR2: KGHSH and LQKENI. CD3+CD4+ and CD3+CD8+ cells were FACS-sorted from thawed unstimulated PBMCs. The material was CD8+ T cells from blood, obtained approximately 3.5 years after liver transplant. The TCR originated in a human patient who received a liver transplant. Some T cells may possibly be graft donor cells. The chain links TRBV18 to TRBJ1-5, with no clear D. The CDR3 spells CASSPGESNQPQHF. Here the CDR3 DNA reads TGTGCCAGCTCACCCGGGGAAAGCAATCAGCCCCAGCATTTT. The full variable domain, rest sourced from reference TRBV18 and TRBJ1-5, is NAGVMQNPRHLVRRRGQEARLRCSPMKGHSHVYWYRQLPEEGLKFMVYLQKENIIDESGMPKERFSAEFPKEGPSILRIQQVVRGDSAAYFCASSPGESNQPQHFGDGTRLSIL.